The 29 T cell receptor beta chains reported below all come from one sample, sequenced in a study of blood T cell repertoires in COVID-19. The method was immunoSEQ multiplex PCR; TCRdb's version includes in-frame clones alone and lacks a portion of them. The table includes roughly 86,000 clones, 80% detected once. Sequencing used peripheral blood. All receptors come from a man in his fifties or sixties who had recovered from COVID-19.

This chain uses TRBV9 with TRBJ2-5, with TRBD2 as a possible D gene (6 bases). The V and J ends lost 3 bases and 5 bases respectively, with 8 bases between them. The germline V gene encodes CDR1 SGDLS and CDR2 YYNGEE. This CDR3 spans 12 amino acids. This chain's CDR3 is CASSGGGETQYF. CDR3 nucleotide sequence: TGTGCCAGCAGCGGGGGAGGCGAGACCCAGTACTTC.

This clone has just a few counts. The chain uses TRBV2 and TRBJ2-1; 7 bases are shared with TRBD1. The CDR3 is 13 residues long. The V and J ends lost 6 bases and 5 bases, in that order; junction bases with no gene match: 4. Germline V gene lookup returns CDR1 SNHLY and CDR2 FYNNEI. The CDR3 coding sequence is TGTGCCAGCAGGCCGGACAGGAACAATGAGCAGTTCTTC. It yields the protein CASRPDRNNEQFF.

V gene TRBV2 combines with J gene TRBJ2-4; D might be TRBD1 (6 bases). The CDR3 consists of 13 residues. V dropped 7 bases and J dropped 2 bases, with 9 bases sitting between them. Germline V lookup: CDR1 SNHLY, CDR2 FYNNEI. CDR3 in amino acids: CASTQGTKNIQYF. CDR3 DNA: TGTGCCAGCACCCAGGGGACCAAAAACATTCAGTACTTC.

CDR3 sequence reads: CASSQDRAGGIEQYF. CDR3 DNA sequence: TGCGCCAGCAGCCAAGATCGAGCGGGGGGGATCGAGCAGTACTTC. The gene calls are TRBV4-3 and TRBJ2-7; the match to TRBD2 covers 10 bases. The CDR3 has 15 amino acids. V was clipped by 0 bases and J by 6 bases; unmatched bases: 5. The V gene's germline CDR1 is LGHNA and CDR2 YSLEER.

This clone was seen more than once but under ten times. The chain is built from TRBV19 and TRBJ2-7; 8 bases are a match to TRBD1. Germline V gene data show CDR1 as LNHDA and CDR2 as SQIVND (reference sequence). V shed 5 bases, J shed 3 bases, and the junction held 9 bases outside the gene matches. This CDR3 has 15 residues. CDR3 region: CASSFGQGGGYEQYF. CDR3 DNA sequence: TGTGCCAGTAGTTTCGGACAGGGTGGGGGCTACGAGCAGTACTTC. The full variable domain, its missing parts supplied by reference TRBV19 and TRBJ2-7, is DGGITQSPKYLFRKEGQNVTLSCEQNLNHDAMYWYRQDPGQGLRLIYYSQIVNDFQKGDIAEGYSVSREKKESFPLTVTSAQKNPTAFYLCASSFGQGGGYEQYFGPGTRLTVT.

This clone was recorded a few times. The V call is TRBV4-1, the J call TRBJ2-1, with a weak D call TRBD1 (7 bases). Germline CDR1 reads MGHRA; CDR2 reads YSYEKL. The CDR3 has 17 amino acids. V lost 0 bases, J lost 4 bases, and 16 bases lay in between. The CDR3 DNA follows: TGCGCCAGCAGCCAAGAAGGGGTCAGGGGGGCGTACAATGAGCAGTTCTTC. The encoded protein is CASSQEGVRGAYNEQFF.

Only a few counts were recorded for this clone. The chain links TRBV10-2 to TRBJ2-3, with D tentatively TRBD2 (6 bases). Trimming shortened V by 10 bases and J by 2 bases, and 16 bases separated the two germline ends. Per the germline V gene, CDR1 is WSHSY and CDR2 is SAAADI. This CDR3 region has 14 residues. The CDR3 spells CATSIADYTDTQYF. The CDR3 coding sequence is TGCGCCACCTCGATAGCGGACTACACAGATACGCAGTATTTT.

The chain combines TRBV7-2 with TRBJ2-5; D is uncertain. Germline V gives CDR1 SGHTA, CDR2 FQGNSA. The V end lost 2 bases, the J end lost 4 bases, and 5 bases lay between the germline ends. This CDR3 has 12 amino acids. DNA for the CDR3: TGTGCCAGCAGCTTAAGCCGAGAGACCCAGTACTTC. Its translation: CASSLSRETQYF.

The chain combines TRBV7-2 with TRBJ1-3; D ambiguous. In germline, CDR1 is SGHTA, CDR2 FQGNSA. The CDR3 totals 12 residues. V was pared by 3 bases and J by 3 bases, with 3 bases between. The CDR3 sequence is CASSFGGNTIYF. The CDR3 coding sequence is TGTGCCAGCAGCTTCGGTGGAAACACCATATATTTT. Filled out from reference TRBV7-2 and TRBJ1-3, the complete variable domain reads GAGVSQSPSNKVTEKGKDVELRCDPISGHTALYWYRQSLGQGLEFLIYFQGNSAPDKSGLPSDRFSAERTGGSVSTLTIQRTQQEDSAVYLCASSFGGNTIYFGEGSWLTVV.

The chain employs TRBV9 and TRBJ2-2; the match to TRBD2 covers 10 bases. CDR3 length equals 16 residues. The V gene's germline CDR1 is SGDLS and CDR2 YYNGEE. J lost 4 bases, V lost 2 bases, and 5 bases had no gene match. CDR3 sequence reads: CASSVDSGGLTGELFF. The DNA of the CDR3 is TGTGCCAGCAGCGTCGATAGCGGGGGGCTCACCGGGGAGCTGTTTTTT.

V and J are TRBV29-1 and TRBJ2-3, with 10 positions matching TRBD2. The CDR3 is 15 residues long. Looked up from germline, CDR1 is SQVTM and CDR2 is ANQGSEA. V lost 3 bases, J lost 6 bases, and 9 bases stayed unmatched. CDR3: CSVEVAGGLLDTQYF. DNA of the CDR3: TGCAGCGTTGAGGTAGCGGGGGGCCTATTGGATACGCAGTATTTT.

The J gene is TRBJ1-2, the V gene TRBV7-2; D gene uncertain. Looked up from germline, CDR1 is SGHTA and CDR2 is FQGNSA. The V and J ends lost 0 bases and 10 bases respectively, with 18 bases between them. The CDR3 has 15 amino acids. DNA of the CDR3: TGTGCCAGCAGCTTAGCGCGGTTCGGCACCCCCGTCTACACCTTC. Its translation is CASSLARFGTPVYTF. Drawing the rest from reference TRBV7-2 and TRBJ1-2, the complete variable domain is GAGVSQSPSNKVTEKGKDVELRCDPISGHTALYWYRQSLGQGLEFLIYFQGNSAPDKSGLPSDRFSAERTGGSVSTLTIQRTQQEDSAVYLCASSLARFGTPVYTFGSGTRLTVV.

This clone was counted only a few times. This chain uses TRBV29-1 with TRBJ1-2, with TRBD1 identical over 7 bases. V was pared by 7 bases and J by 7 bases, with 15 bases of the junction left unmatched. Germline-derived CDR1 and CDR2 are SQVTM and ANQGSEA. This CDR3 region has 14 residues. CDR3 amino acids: CSAGDSRVSGGYTF. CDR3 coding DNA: TGCAGCGCTGGGGACAGCCGCGTCTCGGGTGGCTACACCTTC.

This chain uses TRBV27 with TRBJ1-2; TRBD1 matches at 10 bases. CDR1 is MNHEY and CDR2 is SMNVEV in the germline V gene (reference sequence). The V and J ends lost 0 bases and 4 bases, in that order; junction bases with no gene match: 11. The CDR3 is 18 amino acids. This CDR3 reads CASSLSGVGQGRFYGYTF. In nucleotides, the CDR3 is TGTGCCAGCAGTTTATCGGGGGTGGGACAGGGGAGATTCTATGGCTACACCTTC.

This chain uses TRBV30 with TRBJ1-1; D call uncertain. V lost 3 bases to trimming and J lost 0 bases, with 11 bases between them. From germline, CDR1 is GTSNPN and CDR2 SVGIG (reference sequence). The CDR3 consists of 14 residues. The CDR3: CAWSKQSLNTEAFF. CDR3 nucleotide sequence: TGTGCCTGGAGCAAACAGAGTTTGAACACTGAAGCTTTCTTT. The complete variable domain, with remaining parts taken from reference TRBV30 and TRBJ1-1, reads SQTIHQWPATLVQPVGSPLSLECTVEGTSNPNLYWYRQAAGRGLQLLFYSVGIGQISSEVPQNLSASRPQDRQFILSSKKLLLSDSGFYLCAWSKQSLNTEAFFGQGTRLTVV.

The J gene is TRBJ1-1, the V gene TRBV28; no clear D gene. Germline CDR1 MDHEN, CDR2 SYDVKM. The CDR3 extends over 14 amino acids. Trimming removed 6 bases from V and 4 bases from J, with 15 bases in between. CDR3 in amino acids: CASRSWAGSTEAFF. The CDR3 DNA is TGTGCCAGCAGGTCATGGGCGGGCAGCACTGAAGCTTTCTTT. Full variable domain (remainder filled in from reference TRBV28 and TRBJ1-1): DVKVTQSSRYLVKRTGEKVFLECVQDMDHENMFWYRQDPGLGLRLIYFSYDVKMKEKGDIPEGYSVSREKKERFSLILESASTNQTSMYLCASRSWAGSTEAFFGQGTRLTVV.

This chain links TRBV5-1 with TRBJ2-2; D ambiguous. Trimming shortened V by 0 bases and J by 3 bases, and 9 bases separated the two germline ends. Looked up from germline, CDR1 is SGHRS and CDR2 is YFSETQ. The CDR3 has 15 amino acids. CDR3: CASSLEQTYTGELFF. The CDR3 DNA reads TGCGCCAGCAGCTTGGAACAGACCTACACCGGGGAGCTGTTTTTT. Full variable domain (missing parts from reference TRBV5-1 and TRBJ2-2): KAGVTQTPRYLIKTRGQQVTLSCSPISGHRSVSWYQQTPGQGLQFLFEYFSETQRNKGNFPGRFSGRQFSNSRSEMNVSTLELGDSALYLCASSLEQTYTGELFFGEGSRLTVL.

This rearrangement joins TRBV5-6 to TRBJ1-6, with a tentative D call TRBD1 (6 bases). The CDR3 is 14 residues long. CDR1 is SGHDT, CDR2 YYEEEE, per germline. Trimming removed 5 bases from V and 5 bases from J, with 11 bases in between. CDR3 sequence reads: CASSFYRDNSPLHF. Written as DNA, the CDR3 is TGTGCCAGCAGTTTCTACAGGGATAATTCACCCCTCCACTTT.

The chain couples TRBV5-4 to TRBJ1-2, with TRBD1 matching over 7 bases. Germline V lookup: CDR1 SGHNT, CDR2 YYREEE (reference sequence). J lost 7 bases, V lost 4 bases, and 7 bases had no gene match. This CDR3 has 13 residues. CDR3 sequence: CASSTGTVFGYTF. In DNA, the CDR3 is TGTGCCAGCAGCACCGGGACAGTATTTGGCTACACCTTC.

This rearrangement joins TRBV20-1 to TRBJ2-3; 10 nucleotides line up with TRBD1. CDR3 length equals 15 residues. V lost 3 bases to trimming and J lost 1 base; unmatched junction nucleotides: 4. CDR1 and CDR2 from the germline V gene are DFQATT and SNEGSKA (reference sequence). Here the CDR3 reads CSASRTGGGTDTQYF. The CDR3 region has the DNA TGCAGTGCTAGTAGGACAGGGGGAGGCACAGATACGCAGTATTTT.

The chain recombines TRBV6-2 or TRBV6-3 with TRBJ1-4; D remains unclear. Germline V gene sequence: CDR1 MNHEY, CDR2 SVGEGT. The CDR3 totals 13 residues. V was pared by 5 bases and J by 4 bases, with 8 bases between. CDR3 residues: CASSPNFNEKLFF. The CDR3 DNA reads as TGTGCCAGCAGTCCGAACTTTAATGAAAAACTGTTTTTT.

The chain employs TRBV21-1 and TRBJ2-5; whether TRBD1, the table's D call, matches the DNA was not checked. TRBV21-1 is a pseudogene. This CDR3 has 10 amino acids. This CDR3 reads CASSNAREYF. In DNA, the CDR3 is TGTGCCAGCAGCAACGCCAGGGAGTACTTC.

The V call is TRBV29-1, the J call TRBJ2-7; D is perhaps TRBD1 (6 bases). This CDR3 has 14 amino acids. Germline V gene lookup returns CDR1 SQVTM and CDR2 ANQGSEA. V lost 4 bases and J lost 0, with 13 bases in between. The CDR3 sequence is CSVVSTGSSYEQYF. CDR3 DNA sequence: TGCAGCGTTGTTAGTACAGGGAGCTCCTACGAGCAGTACTTC.

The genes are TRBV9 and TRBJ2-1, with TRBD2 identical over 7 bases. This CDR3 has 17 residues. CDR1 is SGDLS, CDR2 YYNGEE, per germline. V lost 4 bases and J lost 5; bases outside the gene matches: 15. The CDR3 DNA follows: TGTGCCAGCAGCCCCCGTGGGCGGGAGTTAAATAACAATGAGCAGTTCTTC. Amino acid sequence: CASSPRGRELNNNEQFF.

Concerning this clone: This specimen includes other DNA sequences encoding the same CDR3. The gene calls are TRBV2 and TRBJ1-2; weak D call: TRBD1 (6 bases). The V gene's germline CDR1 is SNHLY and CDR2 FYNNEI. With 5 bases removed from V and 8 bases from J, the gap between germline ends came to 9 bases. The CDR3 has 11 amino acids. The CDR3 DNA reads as TGTGCCAGCAGTTACAGGGAAGGCTACACCTTC. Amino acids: CASSYREGYTF. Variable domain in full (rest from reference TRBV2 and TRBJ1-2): EPEVTQTPSHQVTQMGQEVILRCVPISNHLYFYWYRQILGQKVEFLVSFYNNEISEKSEIFDDQFSVERPDGSNFTLKIRSTKLEDSAMYFCASSYREGYTFGSGTRLTVV.

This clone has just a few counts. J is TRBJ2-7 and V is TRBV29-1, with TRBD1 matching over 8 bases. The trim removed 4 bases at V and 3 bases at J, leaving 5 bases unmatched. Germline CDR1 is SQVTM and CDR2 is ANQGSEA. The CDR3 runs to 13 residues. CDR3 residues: CSVAPGTGYEQYF. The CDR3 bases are TGCAGCGTTGCCCCCGGGACAGGCTACGAGCAGTACTTC.

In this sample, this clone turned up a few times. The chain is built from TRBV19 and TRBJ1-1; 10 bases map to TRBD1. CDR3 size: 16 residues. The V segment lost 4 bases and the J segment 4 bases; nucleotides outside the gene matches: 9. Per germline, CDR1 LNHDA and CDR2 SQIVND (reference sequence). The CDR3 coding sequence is TGTGCCAGTAGTAGGGAGACAGGGGGCGTAATCACTGAAGCTTTCTTT. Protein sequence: CASSRETGGVITEAFF. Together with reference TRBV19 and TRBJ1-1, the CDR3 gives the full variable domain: DGGITQSPKYLFRKEGQNVTLSCEQNLNHDAMYWYRQDPGQGLRLIYYSQIVNDFQKGDIAEGYSVSREKKESFPLTVTSAQKNPTAFYLCASSRETGGVITEAFFGQGTRLTVV.

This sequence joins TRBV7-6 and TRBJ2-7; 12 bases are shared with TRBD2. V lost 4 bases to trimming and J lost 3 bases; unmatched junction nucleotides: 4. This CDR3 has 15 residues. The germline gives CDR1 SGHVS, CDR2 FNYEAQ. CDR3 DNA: TGTGCCAGCAGCTCCCTAGCGGGGGGGAGCTACGAGCAGTACTTC. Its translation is CASSSLAGGSYEQYF.

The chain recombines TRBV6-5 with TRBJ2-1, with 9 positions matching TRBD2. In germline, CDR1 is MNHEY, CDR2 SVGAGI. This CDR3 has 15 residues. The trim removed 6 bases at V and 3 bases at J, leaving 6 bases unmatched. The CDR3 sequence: CASRLRAGGYNEQFF. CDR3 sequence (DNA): TGTGCCAGCAGATTGCGAGCGGGGGGCTACAATGAGCAGTTCTTC.